The source of this TCR beta chain is a study of beta chain features in type 1 diabetes. For the study at large: Age, gender, cell numbers and subset yield matched between patients and controls. Examination of sorted cells across all samples involved more than 85,000,000 cells. Findings of the study overall: The naive, central memory and Treg TCRB repertoires showed an apparent similarity that was greater among patients than among healthy donors. Highly expressing activated T cells could be over-counted with a cDNA template.

For this clone: As yet, its antigen is unknown.

Every bit of the isolated RNA underwent reverse transcription, so sequencing read expressed TCRB transcripts. The table came from immunoSEQ multiplex PCR; TCRdb's copy has only in-frame clones and leaves some out. The table lists 130,000 to 150,000 clones, under 60% of them singletons, with roughly 0.42% in the top ten. Germline CDR1 GTSNPN, CDR2 SVGIG (reference sequence). The CDR3 has 13 residues. The ends were cut back, 1 base at V and 3 bases at J, with 10 bases in the middle. The V gene is TRBV30, the J gene TRBJ2-7; maybe TRBD1 (6 bases). The material sequenced was Tregs from blood. This receptor was taken from a man aged 18 to 30 in good health. CDR3 protein: CAWSAGAYYEQYF. For the CDR3, the DNA is TGTGCCTGGAGTGCAGGGGCTTACTACGAGCAGTACTTC.